This T cell receptor (beta chain) was obtained from a study of T cell repertoires in cytomegalovirus infection. As for the study in general: Based on public TCR beta signatures, there were indications of CMV infection and of a matching HLA type. Findings and limits, study-wide: Summed frequency of shared TCR beta families picked out CMV carriers who also had the relevant HLA. Dominant in the ex vivo response were TCR beta clonotypes restricted by HLA-C and specific for CMV.

The CDR3 is 14 amino acids. Trimming took off 2 bases at V and 7 bases at J, with 15 bases between the two ends. TCRdb re-derived calls from the reads in MiXCR, one entry per CDR3 protein. Among about 98,000 distinct CDR3 sequences listed, approximately 17% were seen once. This clonotype was detected many times. Antigen unknown. The V and J genes are TRBV12-3 or TRBV12-4 and TRBJ2-7; perhaps TRBD1 as D (6 bases). The receptor comes from a human donor in good health (CMV status not recorded). Some clones in this sample may be carry-over from other donors' samples. The source material was PBMCs. The CDR3 sequence is CASSLLGQREEQYF. The CDR3 nucleotides are TGTGCCAGCAGTTTACTCGGACAGCGAGAAGAGCAGTACTTC.